This TCR beta chain stems from a study of response to subunit inactivated influenza vaccine. Whole-study results and caveats: Authors suggested that a seasonal influenza vaccination recruits few new T cells each time.

For this clonotype: Antigen specificity is unknown.

TCRdb re-called the RT-PCR reads through MiXCR, storing one row per CDR3 protein. This repertoire shows 800,000 or so distinct CDR3 sequences, 20% to 25% found once; its top ten account for about a tenth. The source was PBMCs from blood, collected about 5 days after vaccination. The receptor was derived from a man aged 50-59 years who received an inactivated influenza vaccine.

DNA of the CDR3: TGTGCCAGCAGCTTACCGGGACTAGCCTACGAGCAGTACTTC. Translation gives CASSLPGLAYEQYF. V usage is TRBV5-5 and J usage is TRBJ2-7; 8 bases agree with TRBD2. V gave up 2 bases and J gave up 2 bases; unmatched junction bases: 3. Germline CDR1 and CDR2: SGHKS and YYEKEE (reference sequence). The CDR3 is 14 amino acids.